This T cell receptor beta chain was retrieved from a study of T cells after yellow fever vaccination. TCRdb re-called the 5' RACE reads through MiXCR, storing one row per CDR3 protein. The table lists about 550,000 distinct CDR3 sequences, about a fifth of them singletons, with 14% in the top ten. To note about this clonotype: Its antigen is undetermined.

General study findings and limits: Researchers cautioned that FACS-sorted repertoires could harbor abundant clonotypes contaminating from the bulk population.

Trimming stripped 6 bases from V and 5 bases from J, with 14 bases between. The germline V gene has CDR1 SQVTM and CDR2 ANQGSEA. There are 12 residues in the CDR3. The sample was PBMCs, taken 15 days after the yellow fever booster vaccination. This clonotype was obtained from a man in his thirties or forties who received the YFV17D yellow fever vaccine. The rearrangement uses TRBV29-1 and TRBJ2-7; D may be TRBD2 (6 bases). The CDR3 coding sequence is TGCAGCGTGGCGGCAGGGAGGAACGAGCAGTACTTC. Its protein is CSVAAGRNEQYF.